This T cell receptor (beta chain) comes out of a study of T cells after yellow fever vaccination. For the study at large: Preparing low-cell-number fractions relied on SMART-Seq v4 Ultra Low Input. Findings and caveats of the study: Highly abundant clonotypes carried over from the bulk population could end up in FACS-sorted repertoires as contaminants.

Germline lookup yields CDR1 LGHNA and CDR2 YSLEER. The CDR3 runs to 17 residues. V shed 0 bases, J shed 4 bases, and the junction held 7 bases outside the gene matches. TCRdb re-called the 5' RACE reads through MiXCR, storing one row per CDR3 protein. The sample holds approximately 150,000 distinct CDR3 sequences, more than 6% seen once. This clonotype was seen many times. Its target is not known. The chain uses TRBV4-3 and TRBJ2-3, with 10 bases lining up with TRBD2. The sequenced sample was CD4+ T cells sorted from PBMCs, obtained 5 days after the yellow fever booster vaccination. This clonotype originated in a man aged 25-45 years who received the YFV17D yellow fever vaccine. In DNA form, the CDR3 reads TGCGCCAGCAGCCAAGATCTCCTAGCGGGAGTGGCAGATACGCAGTATTTT. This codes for CASSQDLLAGVADTQYF.